The 27 T cell receptor beta chains presented below share a single source sample, sequenced in a study of cytomegalovirus exposure and HLA in healthy donors (dated by TCRdb to about 2017). The library was made by the immunoSEQ multiplex PCR assay. A mixture of 60 forward primers for TCR Vbeta segments and 13 reverse primers for TCR Jbeta segments was used in the multiplex PCR. As stored in TCRdb, this immuneACCESS dataset retains in-frame rearrangements with V and J assigned. A fraction of the clones does not appear; measured against another copy, unresolved V genes explain less than half of the discrepancy, and the remainder lacks a known reason. The sample table shows 190,000 or so clones, and around 79% are seen once. Of the sample, approximately 0.39% falls within the top ten clones. Sequences were obtained from PBMCs. Receptors originate from a male donor in good health and CMV-seropositive.

The V gene is TRBV9, the J gene TRBJ1-2; 9 bases align to TRBD1. Germline lookup yields CDR1 SGDLS and CDR2 YYNGEE. J was trimmed by 13 bases and V by 1 base; bases with no gene match: 8. The CDR3 sequence is 13 residues long. CDR3 amino acids: CASSVPGQGSSTF. DNA of the CDR3: TGTGCCAGCAGCGTACCGGGACAGGGCTCGAGCACCTTC.

This rearrangement joins TRBV25-1 to TRBJ1-1; D is perhaps TRBD1 (5 bases). This CDR3 spans 16 amino acids. With 7 bases removed from V and 3 bases from J, the gap between germline ends came to 21 bases. Germline V gives CDR1 MGHDK, CDR2 SYGVNS. CDR3 in DNA: TGTGCCAGCAACCCCCCCCCAGGGCAGGATGACACTGAAGCTTTCTTT. Residues: CASNPPPGQDDTEAFF.

The CDR3 loop is CVRSERAAGTEAFF. The CDR3 DNA reads TGTGTCAGAAGCGAGAGGGCGGCTGGCACTGAAGCTTTCTTT. This sequence joins TRBV7-5 and TRBJ1-1. TRBV7-5 is listed as a pseudogene. The length of the CDR3 is 14 residues.

V gene TRBV11-2 combines with J gene TRBJ2-5, with D uncertain. The J call could be wrong; TRBJ2-7 is a better fit for the DNA end. The V gene's germline CDR1 is SGHAT and CDR2 FQNNGV. The CDR3 sequence is 12 residues long. The CDR3 region is CASSPATYEQYF. Written as DNA, the CDR3 is TGTGCCAGCAGCCCCGCGACTTACGAGCAGTACTTC.

V and J are TRBV6-5 and TRBJ2-7; D is perhaps TRBD1 (6 bases). Looked up from germline, CDR1 is MNHEY and CDR2 is SVGAGI. The CDR3 sequence is 13 residues long. Trimming removed 6 bases from V and 3 bases from J, with 12 bases in between. The CDR3 is CASRADSNYEQYF. In nucleotides, the CDR3 is TGTGCCAGCAGAGCGGACAGCAACTACGAGCAGTACTTC.

The chain is built from TRBV19 and TRBJ1-4, with D possibly matching TRBD1 (5 bases). The germline V and J ends were trimmed by 6 bases and 0 bases, with 11 bases remaining between them. The germline gives CDR1 LNHDA, CDR2 SQIVND (reference sequence). This CDR3 region has 15 residues. This CDR3 reads CASSREQATNEKLFF. In nucleotides, the CDR3 is TGTGCCAGTAGCCGTGAACAGGCAACTAATGAAAAACTGTTTTTT. The full variable domain, with the rest looked up from reference TRBV19 and TRBJ1-4, is DGGITQSPKYLFRKEGQNVTLSCEQNLNHDAMYWYRQDPGQGLRLIYYSQIVNDFQKGDIAEGYSVSREKKESFPLTVTSAQKNPTAFYLCASSREQATNEKLFFGSGTQLSVL.

CDR3 sequence reads: CASSSGTSGGQETQYF. In DNA form, the CDR3 reads TGCGCCAGCAGCAGTGGGACTAGCGGGGGGCAAGAGACCCAGTACTTC. The chain uses TRBV5-1 and TRBJ2-5; 15 bases fit TRBD2. After removal of 4 bases from V and 2 bases from J, the junction contained 3 bases not matched to a gene. This CDR3 has 16 residues. Germline CDR1 and CDR2: SGHRS and YFSETQ.

Remarks on this clone: Relative to the germline gene, one junction end is altered; a read error may explain this. The gene calls are TRBV7-9 and TRBJ2-5, with 9 bases fitting TRBD1. The better agreement between TRBJ2-7 and the DNA end casts doubt on the J call. This CDR3 is 15 amino acids long. In germline, CDR1 is SEHNR, CDR2 FQNEAQ (reference sequence). Written as DNA, the CDR3 is TGTTCCAGCAGCCCCGGGACAGGGAGATCCTACGAGCAGTACTTC. Amino acid sequence: CSSSPGTGRSYEQYF.

On this clone itself: Other DNA sequences from this sample encode an identical CDR3 as well. The chain is built from TRBV14 and TRBJ2-7; D is undetermined. This CDR3 contains 13 residues. CDR1 is SGHDN and CDR2 is FVKESK in the germline V gene. The V gene lost 1 base and the J gene lost 1 base, with 5 bases spanning the gap. The CDR3 DNA follows: TGTGCCAGCAGCCAAGCCAGTTCCTACGAGCAGTACTTC. Translating gives CASSQASSYEQYF.

This chain links TRBV7-9 with TRBJ2-5; 9 bases match TRBD1. Germline trimming cut 3 bases from V and 7 bases from J; bases unmatched to any gene: 9. Looked up from germline, CDR1 is SEHNR and CDR2 is FQNEAQ (reference sequence). The CDR3 has 15 residues. In DNA form, the CDR3 reads TGTGCCAGCAGCTTCCCCGGGACAGGGAAGGGGACCCAGTACTTC. The encoded protein is CASSFPGTGKGTQYF.

This chain links TRBV15 with TRBJ2-5, with 9 bases aligning to TRBD1. Germline V gene data show CDR1 as LNHNV and CDR2 as YYDKDF (reference sequence). Trimming took 4 bases from V and 2 from J; bases not matched to a gene: 2. This CDR3 is 14 amino acids long. In nucleotides, the CDR3 is TGTGCCACCAGCAAGGACAGGGGACAAGAGACCCAGTACTTC. This gives the protein CATSKDRGQETQYF.

The rearrangement uses TRBV27 and TRBJ2-6; the D gene is possibly TRBD1 (6 bases). Germline loops: CDR1 MNHEY, CDR2 SMNVEV (reference sequence). The CDR3 contains 16 residues. The V gene lost 2 bases and the J gene lost 2 bases, with 10 bases spanning the gap. The CDR3 DNA sequence: TGTGCCAGCAGTTTAAACAGGGCCACTGGGGCCAACGTCCTGACTTTC. Its protein product is CASSLNRATGANVLTF.

This chain links TRBV6-5 with TRBJ2-3; 8 bases fit TRBD2. The length of the CDR3 is 14 residues. Germline CDR1 reads MNHEY; CDR2 reads SVGAGI. V was clipped by 4 bases and J by 6 bases; unmatched bases: 6. The CDR3 region has the DNA TGTGCCAGCAGTTTCGGAGCGGGAGCCGATACGCAGTATTTT. Translation gives CASSFGAGADTQYF.

This chain uses TRBV21-1 with TRBJ2-2; the listed D gene, TRBD1, was not tested against the DNA. TRBV21-1 has pseudogene status. The CDR3 has 19 residues. CDR3 in amino acids: CASSKGGEVDRNNTGELFF. For the CDR3, the DNA is TGTGCCAGCAGCAAAGGAGGAGAGGTGGACAGGAATAACACCGGGGAGCTGTTTTTT.

The chain links TRBV6-6 to TRBJ1-2; D is undetermined. Trimming shortened V by 7 bases and J by 8 bases, and 17 bases separated the two germline ends. CDR1 is MNHNY, CDR2 SVGAGI, per germline (reference sequence). The CDR3 length is 13 residues. The CDR3 reads CASTLRGGGGYTF. Written as DNA, the CDR3 is TGTGCCAGCACCCTTAGAGGAGGTGGCGGCTACACCTTC.

In its sample, this clone was seen once. The genes are TRBV4-3 and TRBJ2-3, with TRBD2 identical over 10 bases. The CDR3 is made up of 15 amino acids. From germline, CDR1 is LGHNA and CDR2 YSLEER. V was pared by 0 bases and J by 7 bases, with 4 bases of the junction left unmatched. The CDR3 DNA reads TGCGCCAGCAGCCAAGACGTAGCGGGGGGAAATACGCAGTATTTT. Translated: CASSQDVAGGNTQYF.

This clone was counted a few times. The genes are TRBV18 and TRBJ2-7; TRBD2 matches at 9 bases. Germline V gene lookup returns CDR1 KGHSH and CDR2 LQKENI. Trimming at V came to 5 bases and at J to 6 bases, leaving 14 bases not matched to a gene. This CDR3 has 16 amino acids. CDR3 loop: CASSSRLAAGGGEQYF. The CDR3 nucleotides are TGTGCCAGCTCATCAAGACTAGCGGCGGGGGGTGGCGAGCAGTACTTC.

V usage is TRBV18 and J usage is TRBJ1-4, with D possibly matching TRBD1 (6 bases). The CDR3 spans 14 residues. Trimming left V 2 bases short and J 8 bases short, with 12 bases between. Germline V lookup: CDR1 KGHSH, CDR2 LQKENI. In nucleotides, the CDR3 is TGTGCCAGCTCACCAGGCTCACAGGGCGAAAAACTGTTTTTT. Its protein is CASSPGSQGEKLFF.

The CDR3 reads CASISSGTGNFMNTEAFF. DNA of the CDR3: TGTGCCAGCATTTCCTCCGGGACAGGGAATTTCATGAACACTGAAGCTTTCTTT. This chain joins TRBV11-1 and TRBJ1-1, with 9 positions matching TRBD1. The CDR3 covers 18 residues. After removal of 7 bases from V and 0 bases from J, the junction contained 15 bases not matched to a gene. Per the germline V gene, CDR1 is SGHAT and CDR2 is FQDESV (reference sequence). The whole variable domain, remainder taken from reference TRBV11-1 and TRBJ1-1, is EAEVAQSPRYKITEKSQAVAFWCDPISGHATLYWYRQILGQGPELLVQFQDESVVDDSQLPKDRFSAERLKGVDSTLKIQPAELGDSAMYLCASISSGTGNFMNTEAFFGQGTRLTVV.

The rearrangement uses TRBV15 and TRBJ2-5; 9 nucleotides agree with TRBD1. This CDR3 has 14 residues. CDR1 and CDR2 from the germline V gene are LNHNV and YYDKDF (reference sequence). The ends lost 8 bases at V and 6 bases at J; junction bases unmatched: 10. CDR3 loop: CATSKDRGMKTQYF. DNA for the CDR3: TGTGCCACCTCAAAGGACAGGGGTATGAAGACCCAGTACTTC.

The chain recombines TRBV18 with TRBJ2-5, with TRBD1 matching over 8 bases. Germline V gene sequence: CDR1 KGHSH, CDR2 LQKENI. The CDR3 spans 18 residues. The V gene end was trimmed by 2 bases and the J gene end by 2 bases; junction bases not matched to a gene: 13. This CDR3 reads CASSPFPLQGVVQETQYF. In DNA, the CDR3 is TGTGCCAGCTCACCATTCCCCTTACAGGGGGTGGTACAAGAGACCCAGTACTTC.

This sequence joins TRBV6-6 and TRBJ1-2; possible D gene TRBD1, 5 bases. V lost 7 bases and J 6 bases, leaving 15 bases between the germline ends. The CDR3 runs to 13 residues. CDR1 MNHNY and CDR2 SVGAGI come from the germline V gene (reference sequence). The CDR3 reads CASMDTNNHGYTF. The DNA of the CDR3 is TGTGCCAGCATGGACACGAATAATCATGGCTACACCTTC.

The chain uses TRBV7-2 and TRBJ1-4, with 7 nucleotides matching TRBD1. In germline, CDR1 is SGHTA, CDR2 FQGNSA. Trimming removed 1 base from V and 5 bases from J; junction bases left unmatched: 4. The CDR3 runs 15 residues. CDR3 loop: CASSLGDRDNEKLFF. In DNA, the CDR3 is TGTGCCAGCAGCTTAGGCGACAGGGACAATGAAAAACTGTTTTTT.

The rearrangement uses TRBV30 and TRBJ2-7; D perhaps matches TRBD2 (5 bases). The V end was cut by 1 base, the J end by 6 bases, with 10 bases between. The CDR3 is 12 amino acids. Per the germline V gene, CDR1 is GTSNPN and CDR2 is SVGIG (reference sequence). The CDR3 DNA reads TGTGCCTGGAGTGGACCTCGGGGCGAGCAGTACTTC. Translated, it gives CAWSGPRGEQYF. Looking up the rest from reference TRBV30 and TRBJ2-7 gives the full variable domain: SQTIHQWPATLVQPVGSPLSLECTVEGTSNPNLYWYRQAAGRGLQLLFYSVGIGQISSEVPQNLSASRPQDRQFILSSKKLLLSDSGFYLCAWSGPRGEQYFGPGTRLTVT.

A word on this clone: The junction shows a germline mismatch at one end, possibly a read error. The CDR3 DNA follows: TGTGCCAGCAGCCCCGGACTGGGCCTTCAATACTTC. Residues: CASSPGLGLQYF. The rearrangement links TRBV7-3 to TRBJ2-4, with D possibly matching TRBD2 (5 bases). Germline-derived CDR1 and CDR2 are SGHTA and FQGTGA. The CDR3 loop spans 12 amino acids.

This rearrangement joins TRBV7-3 to TRBJ1-2; TRBD1 matches 10 bases. The CDR3 is made up of 15 amino acids. CDR1 and CDR2 (germline): SGHTA, FQGTGA. Germline trimming cut 4 bases from V and 0 bases from J; bases unmatched to any gene: 2. CDR3 protein: CASSSTGGANYGYTF. CDR3 nucleotides: TGTGCCAGCAGCTCGACAGGGGGCGCTAACTATGGCTACACCTTC.

The chain has TRBV4-2 and TRBJ1-1; TRBD1 agrees at 8 bases. V shed 4 bases, J shed 4 bases, and the junction held 8 bases outside the gene matches. The V gene's germline CDR1 is LGHNA and CDR2 YNFKEQ. This CDR3 comprises 15 residues. The CDR3 reads CASSPPAGGRTEAFF. The CDR3 coding sequence is TGTGCCAGCAGCCCCCCAGCAGGGGGCCGCACTGAAGCTTTCTTT.